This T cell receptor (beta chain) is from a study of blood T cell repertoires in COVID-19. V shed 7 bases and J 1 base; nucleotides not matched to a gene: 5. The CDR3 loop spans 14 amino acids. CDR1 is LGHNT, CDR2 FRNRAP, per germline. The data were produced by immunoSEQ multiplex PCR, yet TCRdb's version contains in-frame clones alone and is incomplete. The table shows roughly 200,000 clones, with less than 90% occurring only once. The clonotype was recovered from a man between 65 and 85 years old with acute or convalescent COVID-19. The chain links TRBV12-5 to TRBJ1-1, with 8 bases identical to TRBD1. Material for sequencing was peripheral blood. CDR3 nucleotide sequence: TGTGCTAGTGTCCAGGGGGCGGGGAACACTGAAGCTTTCTTT. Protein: CASVQGAGNTEAFF.